This T cell receptor beta chain was found in a study of control samples from healthy donors and cancer patients. Clones were read by immunoSEQ multiplex PCR, and TCRdb kept only the in-frame ones, dropping some. Of some 96,000 clones in the sample, over 85% were seen once. The germline CDR1 and CDR2 sequences are SNHLY and FYNNEI. The CDR3 has 15 residues. V was cut by 3 bases and J by 3 bases, with 13 bases left in between. Source material: blood. This chain uses TRBV2 with TRBJ2-3; tentatively, D is TRBD1 or TRBD2 (6 bases each). The sequence derives from a man aged 18 to 35 in good health. The CDR3 DNA reads as TGTGCCAGCAGTGATCGGGGGCGTGGAACAGATACGCAGTATTTT. It is translated as CASSDRGRGTDTQYF.